This TCR beta chain was profiled in a study of shared clonotypes between healthy human individuals (dated by TCRdb to between 2020 and 2021). Regarding the research as a whole: The cohort comprised two women and a few men aged 18 to 49 years. The study deeply sequenced blood TCR repertoires of five healthy adults to estimate repertoire size and the extent of clonotype sharing between individuals. For each donor, CD4 naive and CD4 memory were each run on three plates, CD8 naive on two plates, and CD8 memory on one plate. Libraries were prepared and TCR repertoires were sequenced by different laboratories using diverse techniques, in order to increase sequencing depth and limit assay-specific biases. Between about 0.8 and 9 billion PBMCs per donor were obtained by leukapheresis. Study-wide conclusions, independent of this receptor: Only blood was sampled, and tissue TCR repertoires likely differ from those in blood. Rarefaction of sorted-subset datasets indicated incomplete sequencing despite the large sequencing depth. Higher generation probabilities were observed for clonotypes shared by all four sorted-subset donors than for non-shared clonotypes. When several donors were compared, the shared fraction of clonotypes was around 4.6% for naive CD4, around 3.5% for naive CD8, 2.3% for memory CD4, and 0.4% for memory CD8. Based on pairwise subsampling, the degree of clonotype sharing among donors was expected to be affected by sequencing depth. Because the study included only a small number of donors, the genetic and exposure-history diversity represented was limited. Naive subsets generally had larger estimated clonotype richness than memory subsets.

This clone was observed a single time. No cognate antigen has been identified for it. No qualities accompany the bases; no much larger clone lies one base away. V was cut back by 4 bases and J by 4 bases, leaving a gap of 17 bases between them. In the germline V gene, CDR1 corresponds to SGHDT and CDR2 to YYEEEE. Taken from cysteine to phenylalanine, the CDR3 has 15 residues. The kept DNA is CDR3 alone, 45 bases in frame from the first base. TCR CDR3 regions were amplified from genomic DNA by multiplex PCR using the deep immunoSEQ assay. Genomic DNA extracted from each cell subset was distributed evenly over all wells of several immunoSEQ 96-well plates, and each plate served as one replicate. For sorted subsets, each replicate PCR was loaded with roughly 190 ng genomic DNA, equivalent to 30,000 or so T cell genomes. Purified libraries were measured with a Qubit 3.0 fluorometer, size-checked on a Bioanalyzer 2100, and measured again with the KAPA Library Quantification kit. Each immunoSEQ 96-well plate was sequenced on its own single-read 150-cycle Illumina NextSeq 550 flow cell. Turning to the authors' computational methods: Because only junctional sequences without quality scores were contained in the immunoSEQ output, filtering matching that applied to full-length reads could not be performed. Sequences were annotated with PyIR, a Python wrapper for IgBLAST v1.9, and V/J genes and CDR3 were assigned using IMGT germline references. Reads were filtered out if the reads had weak V/J assignments (E-value above 1e-6), no CDR3, stop codons, out-of-frame junctions, or ambiguous translated residues. V3J clonotypes were defined as sequences sharing the same inferred V gene, J gene, and CDR3 amino acid sequence. The percentage overlap between two repertoires was calculated by dividing the number of shared unique clonotypes by the size of the smaller repertoire. Repertoire richness was assessed with RTK rarefaction, the Chao1 estimator, and Recon v2.1 estimates of unobserved clonotypes. Generation probabilities for all TCRbeta clonotypes obtained by the gDNA method from four donors were computed using OLGA. Held by TCRdb, this immuneACCESS table contains in-frame sequences only and omits some clones. Under half of the omission traces to an unresolved V gene where checked; the cause of the rest is unknown. The V and J calls and the clone size are those of that table, but D and trimming were determined from the DNA. For this sample the table gives about 2.1 million clones, of which 90% to 95% were detected only once. The ten most abundant clones make up 1.5% to 2% of the sample.

CD8 naive samples were obtained by positive selection for CCR7 among CD45RO-negative cells, yielding a CD45RA+CCR7+ population from which TemRA cells were excluded. The donors were healthy, HIV-negative adults who had no recently reported acute infections or vaccinations. Only Caucasian adults living in Nashville, Tennessee, USA were represented among the donors. Blood was collected by leukapheresis, and PBMCs were isolated by Ficoll-Histopaque density gradient centrifugation and then cryopreserved in liquid nitrogen vapor phase. Analytical flow cytometry was used to check the purity and quantity of every magnetically sorted T cell population. Genomic DNA was isolated from each sorted fraction and quantified by UV absorbance on a Nanodrop 2000c.

The sample taken for sequencing was naive CD8+ T cells from PBMCs. What this sample's cell subset or site label stands for: CD45RA+CCR7+. The chain uses TRBV5-6 and TRBJ1-2, with a weak D call of TRBD1 (6 bases match). This sequence was found in a man aged 18-30 years in good health. Some clones in this sample may be carry-over from other donors' samples. The DNA sequence is as follows: TGTGCCAGCAGCAACCAGGGGTGGGCCCTCTATGGCTACACCTTC. The resulting protein is CASSNQGWALYGYTF.